The 24 T cell receptor beta chains in this list originate from one sample, sequenced in a study of blood T cell repertoires in COVID-19 (dated by TCRdb to 2020 to 2022). Libraries were made using the immunoSEQ multiplex PCR assay. The table comes from immuneACCESS by way of TCRdb, which keeps in-frame sequences with V and J called. Part of the clones is missing from these tables; in studies checked, under half for an unresolved V gene and the rest for unknown reasons. The table for this sample lists 170,000 or so clones; about 86% of them were counted only once. The ten top clones hold roughly 7% of the sample. Sequences were obtained from peripheral blood. Source of these receptors: a man between 45 and 60 years old with active or convalescent COVID-19.

This rearrangement joins TRBV19 to TRBJ2-4; TRBD1 agrees at 7 bases. Germline V gene sequence: CDR1 LNHDA, CDR2 SQIVND (reference sequence). The CDR3 contains 14 residues. J gave up 3 bases and V 7 bases, and 6 bases lay outside the gene matches. The CDR3 reads CASTPTGVKNIQYF. The CDR3 DNA follows: TGTGCCAGTACCCCTACAGGGGTCAAAAACATTCAGTACTTC.

The chain employs TRBV6-6 and TRBJ1-4; TRBD1 is a possible D gene (5 bases). This CDR3 is built from 14 residues. Trimming pared 5 bases from V and 2 bases from J, leaving 9 bases between. CDR1 and CDR2 from the germline V gene are MNHNY and SVGAGI (reference sequence). The DNA for the CDR3 is TGTGCCAGCAGTCCTGGGGGGACTAATGAAAAACTGTTTTTT. Translating gives CASSPGGTNEKLFF.

This rearrangement joins TRBV27 to TRBJ2-1; 8 nucleotides line up with TRBD2. The germline V gene has CDR1 MNHEY and CDR2 SMNVEV (reference sequence). Trimming took 4 bases from V and 0 from J; bases not matched to a gene: 8. The CDR3 covers 17 residues. CDR3 nucleotide sequence: TGTGCCAGCAGTTGGGATAGCGGGGCAAGCTCCTACAATGAGCAGTTCTTC. Protein: CASSWDSGASSYNEQFF.

The chain combines TRBV7-2 with TRBJ2-7, with 10 nucleotides matching TRBD2. Losses at the gene ends were 4 bases for V and 5 bases for J; bases not matched to a gene: 5. Germline V gene lookup returns CDR1 SGHTA and CDR2 FQGNSA. The CDR3 runs 14 residues. Here the CDR3 reads CASSYGTSVHEQYF. The DNA for the CDR3 is TGTGCCAGCAGCTACGGGACTAGCGTCCACGAGCAGTACTTC.

The V and J genes are TRBV19 and TRBJ1-1, with D perhaps TRBD1 (6 bases). This CDR3 comprises 12 residues. Germline CDR1 is LNHDA and CDR2 is SQIVND (reference sequence). V was shortened by 4 bases and J by 5 bases, with 8 bases between the two germline ends. The CDR3 region is CASSTGVTEAFF. In nucleotides, the CDR3 is TGTGCCAGTAGTACAGGGGTTACTGAAGCTTTCTTT.

The chain is built from TRBV28 and TRBJ2-3; D is possibly TRBD1 (6 bases). This CDR3 has 14 residues. V was cut by 4 bases and J by 4 bases, with 12 bases left in between. Germline V gives CDR1 MDHEN, CDR2 SYDVKM. The CDR3 sequence: CASSYQGNSDTQYF. CDR3 DNA: TGTGCCAGCAGTTATCAGGGGAACTCAGATACGCAGTATTTT.

In this sample, this clone turned up once. The CDR3 bases are TGCGCCAGCAGCCAAGGCCTTCGGGGGGGCACTGAAGCTTTCTTT. It specifies CASSQGLRGGTEAFF. The chain joins TRBV4-1 to TRBJ1-1; D might be TRBD1 (5 bases). V shed 1 base and J shed 4 bases, with 13 bases lying between them. The CDR3 covers 15 residues. CDR1 MGHRA and CDR2 YSYEKL come from the germline V gene.

The gene calls are TRBV11-1 and TRBJ2-3, with 7 bases aligning to TRBD1. Losses at the gene ends were 5 bases for V and 0 bases for J; bases not matched to a gene: 8. This CDR3 is 16 amino acids long. Germline CDR1 is SGHAT and CDR2 is FQDESV (reference sequence). CDR3 nucleotides: TGTGCCAGCAGCGAGAGACAGGGAGAAAGCACAGATACGCAGTATTTT. It codes for CASSERQGESTDTQYF. Drawing the rest from reference TRBV11-1 and TRBJ2-3, the complete variable domain is EAEVAQSPRYKITEKSQAVAFWCDPISGHATLYWYRQILGQGPELLVQFQDESVVDDSQLPKDRFSAERLKGVDSTLKIQPAELGDSAMYLCASSERQGESTDTQYFGPGTRLTVL.

The chain couples TRBV19 to TRBJ2-1; 9 nucleotides agree with TRBD2. The CDR3 covers 15 residues. Germline lookup yields CDR1 LNHDA and CDR2 SQIVND (reference sequence). Trimming cost V 9 bases and J 6 bases; bases outside gene matches: 12. In DNA, the CDR3 is TGTGCCAGCCGAGGCGCGGGAGGGGACCTCAATGAGCAGTTCTTC. Its protein is CASRGAGGDLNEQFF. Full variable domain (outside the CDR3, taken from reference TRBV19 and TRBJ2-1): DGGITQSPKYLFRKEGQNVTLSCEQNLNHDAMYWYRQDPGQGLRLIYYSQIVNDFQKGDIAEGYSVSREKKESFPLTVTSAQKNPTAFYLCASRGAGGDLNEQFFGPGTRLTVL.

This chain joins TRBV5-5 and TRBJ2-7, with D possibly TRBD1 on 6 matching bases. Looked up from germline, CDR1 is SGHKS and CDR2 is YYEKEE (reference sequence). Between the trimmed V and J ends, which lost 4 bases and 4 bases, there was a span of 15 bases. The CDR3 consists of 14 residues. In DNA form, the CDR3 reads TGTGCCAGCAGCGCTACAGGGACGGGATACGAGCAGTACTTC. Translating gives CASSATGTGYEQYF.

The gene calls are TRBV4-1 and TRBJ2-1; 8 positions agree with TRBD2. The germline CDR1 and CDR2 sequences are MGHRA and YSYEKL. V shed 4 bases and J 7 bases; nucleotides not matched to a gene: 9. The CDR3 has 15 amino acids. CDR3 sequence reads: CASSPIPGLVNEQFF. The CDR3 DNA follows: TGCGCCAGCAGCCCTATACCGGGACTAGTGAATGAGCAGTTCTTC.

This clone has only one observation. The rearrangement joins TRBV7-9 to TRBJ2-1; 12 nucleotides line up with TRBD2. CDR1 is SEHNR, CDR2 FQNEAQ, per germline (reference sequence). The V gene end was trimmed by 1 base and the J gene end by 5 bases; junction bases not matched to a gene: 9. The CDR3 is 18 residues long. The CDR3 bases are TGTGCCAGCAGCTTAGTGGGGCCACTAGCGGGAGGTCACAATGAGCAGTTCTTC. Its protein is CASSLVGPLAGGHNEQFF.

V is TRBV6-2 or TRBV6-3 and J is TRBJ2-3, with TRBD2 matching 9 bases. V trimming: 4 bases; J trimming: 3 bases; junction bases outside the gene matches: 8. CDR1 MNHEY and CDR2 SVGEGT come from the germline V gene. The length of the CDR3 is 16 residues. The CDR3 loop is CASSLGLARGTDTQYF. The CDR3 DNA is TGTGCCAGCAGTTTAGGACTAGCGAGGGGAACAGATACGCAGTATTTT.

The J gene is TRBJ1-1, the V gene TRBV5-6, with 10 bases aligning to TRBD1. There are 14 residues in the CDR3. Germline loops: CDR1 SGHDT, CDR2 YYEEEE. V lost 7 bases, J lost 4 bases, and 7 bases stayed unmatched. This CDR3 is CASGRTGGFTEAFF. The CDR3 DNA reads as TGTGCCAGCGGACGGACAGGGGGGTTCACTGAAGCTTTCTTT.

The V and J genes are TRBV2 and TRBJ2-7, with TRBD1 matching 10 bases. CDR1 and CDR2 (germline): SNHLY, FYNNEI. Germline trimming cut 3 bases from V and 7 bases from J; bases unmatched to any gene: 3. This CDR3 comprises 13 residues. CDR3 loop: CASSEGTGVEQYF. The CDR3 region has the DNA TGTGCCAGCAGTGAGGGGACAGGGGTAGAGCAGTACTTC. Based on the CDR3 plus reference TRBV2 and TRBJ2-7, the full variable domain is EPEVTQTPSHQVTQMGQEVILRCVPISNHLYFYWYRQILGQKVEFLVSFYNNEISEKSEIFDDQFSVERPDGSNFTLKIRSTKLEDSAMYFCASSEGTGVEQYFGPGTRLTVT.

The V gene is TRBV29-1, the J gene TRBJ2-1; tentative D call: TRBD2 (5 bases). The CDR3 runs to 14 residues. Germline V lookup: CDR1 SQVTM, CDR2 ANQGSEA. V shed 5 bases and J shed 3 bases, with 14 bases lying between them. The CDR3 reads CSVSFVTNYNEQFF. The CDR3 nucleotides read TGCAGCGTTAGTTTCGTGACTAACTACAATGAGCAGTTCTTC.

The chain links TRBV5-1 to TRBJ1-5; 9 bases are shared with TRBD1. V was clipped by 0 bases and J by 5 bases; unmatched bases: 3. Germline-derived CDR1 and CDR2 are SGHRS and YFSETQ. The CDR3 length is 15 residues. CDR3 nucleotides: TGCGCCAGCAGCTTGGATACAGGGGGCGATCAGCCCCAGCATTTT. Translating it yields CASSLDTGGDQPQHF.

The chain employs TRBV6-2 or TRBV6-3 and TRBJ1-6; tentative D call: TRBD1 (5 bases). CDR3 size: 17 residues. Between the trimmed V and J ends, which lost 0 bases and 7 bases, there was a span of 16 bases. CDR1 is MNHEY and CDR2 is SVGEGT in the germline V gene. The CDR3, as DNA: TGTGCCAGCAGTTACTCTAGCAGGGATGAGGAAAATTCACCCCTCCACTTT. This sequence encodes CASSYSSRDEENSPLHF.

The chain carries TRBV29-1 and TRBJ1-2; 10 nucleotides agree with TRBD1. J was trimmed by 6 bases and V by 7 bases; bases with no gene match: 11. The CDR3 contains 14 residues. Germline CDR1 reads SQVTM; CDR2 reads ANQGSEA. The CDR3 protein is CSGWPDRGVDGYTF. CDR3 DNA sequence: TGCAGCGGATGGCCGGACAGGGGGGTAGATGGCTACACCTTC.

This sequence joins TRBV3-1 (or the pseudogene TRBV3-2) and TRBJ1-3; the D is unclear. Per the germline V gene, CDR1 is LGHDT and CDR2 is YNNKEL (reference sequence). With 1 base removed from V and 4 bases from J, the gap between germline ends came to 5 bases. CDR3 length equals 13 residues. CDR3 in amino acids: CASSQGEGNTIYF. The CDR3 DNA reads as TGTGCCAGCAGCCAAGGGGAGGGAAACACCATATATTTT.

The chain combines TRBV2 with TRBJ2-6; 7 nucleotides line up with TRBD1. This CDR3 has 15 residues. The germline gives CDR1 SNHLY, CDR2 FYNNEI. Losses at the gene ends were 6 bases for V and 0 bases for J; bases not matched to a gene: 2. The chain's CDR3 is CASRTGFSGANVLTF. In DNA form, the CDR3 reads TGTGCCAGCAGGACAGGGTTCTCTGGGGCCAACGTCCTGACTTTC.

The rearrangement links TRBV6-6 to TRBJ1-3; D remains ambiguous. The CDR3 has 19 amino acids. Germline V gives CDR1 MNHNY, CDR2 SVGAGI (reference sequence). V was pared by 5 bases and J by 5 bases, with 28 bases between. The CDR3: CASSHSSQRGAVGRNTIYF. In nucleotides, the CDR3 is TGTGCCAGCAGTCACAGCAGCCAGCGGGGTGCAGTGGGAAGAAACACCATATATTTT.

The chain combines TRBV7-8 with TRBJ2-7, with TRBD2 identical over 12 bases. With 5 bases clipped from V and 4 bases from J, the junction kept 3 bases outside the gene matches. The length of the CDR3 is 14 residues. Germline V gene sequence: CDR1 SGHVS, CDR2 FQNEAQ. The CDR3: CASSRLAGAYEQYF. DNA of the CDR3: TGTGCCAGCAGCAGACTAGCGGGAGCATACGAGCAGTACTTC.

The genes are TRBV2 and TRBJ2-1; 10 positions agree with TRBD2. Germline assignment: CDR1 SNHLY and CDR2 FYNNEI. This CDR3 has 15 amino acids. V was clipped by 6 bases and J by 5 bases; unmatched bases: 7. CDR3 nucleotides: TGTGCCAGCAGCCCCGCTAGCGGGGGCCACAATGAGCAGTTCTTC. Its translation: CASSPASGGHNEQFF.